One sample yielded the 18 T cell receptor beta chains listed below, sequenced in a study of blood T cells in healthy people across ages. Primers used in a second PCR of roughly 6 to 12 cycles were a sample-barcoded 5' primer and a J-beta primer mix. TCRdb reanalysed the 5' RACE reads using MiXCR and keeps one entry per CDR3 protein. The sample shows some 1 million distinct CDR3 sequences, more than 35% of them seen only once. Specimen: blood. The source of these receptors is a woman aged 55-69 years in good health.

This chain uses TRBV15 with TRBJ2-7; TRBD1 matches 8 bases. Trimming took 0 bases from V and 3 from J; bases not matched to a gene: 4. Germline CDR1 and CDR2: LNHNV and YYDKDF (reference sequence). There are 15 residues in the CDR3. The CDR3 coding sequence is TGTGCCACCAGCAGAGAACAGGGGGTCAACTACGAGCAGTACTTC. This sequence encodes CATSREQGVNYEQYF.

To note about this clonotype: The junction shows a germline mismatch at one end, possibly a read error. The chain employs TRBV10-3 and TRBJ1-4, with TRBD1 as a possible D gene (6 bases). The germline V gene encodes CDR1 ENHRY and CDR2 SYGVKD. This CDR3 contains 15 residues. The CDR3 DNA follows: TGTGCCATCAGTGAGTCGGACAGTACTAGTGAAGAACTGTTTTTT. Translating gives CAISESDSTSEELFF.

The rearrangement links TRBV7-9 to TRBJ2-5; no firm D call. The CDR3 contains 15 residues. Germline CDR1 is SEHNR and CDR2 is FQNEAQ (reference sequence). Trimming stripped 5 bases from V and 11 bases from J, with 24 bases between. This CDR3 reads CASSRTARSCNAQYF. The CDR3 DNA follows: TGTGCCAGCAGCAGGACGGCCCGCTCCTGCAATGCGCAGTACTTC.

The V gene is TRBV5-1, the J gene TRBJ2-5; the D gene could be TRBD1 or TRBD2 (7 bases each). The length of the CDR3 is 15 residues. The germline V gene encodes CDR1 SGHRS and CDR2 YFSETQ. The germline V and J ends were trimmed by 2 bases and 4 bases, with 15 bases remaining between them. The CDR3 region has the DNA TGCGCCAGCAGCTTCGGAGGCAGGGGGGGAGAGACCCAGTACTTC. Protein: CASSFGGRGGETQYF.

The chain uses TRBV20-1 and TRBJ2-6; no reliable D call. The CDR3 covers 17 residues. Germline CDR1 and CDR2: DFQATT and SNEGSKA (reference sequence). Trimming took off 1 base at V and 3 bases at J, with 16 bases between the two ends. The CDR3 DNA sequence: TGCAGTGCTAGAGGGTCTGAAGAGCCGCTTGGGGCCAACGTCCTGACTTTC. It yields the protein CSARGSEEPLGANVLTF.

This clonotype was counted once. The V call is TRBV11-2, the J call TRBJ2-3; D call uncertain. Deletions cut 4 bases from V and 1 base from J, with 12 bases between. CDR3 length: 15 residues. Germline assignment: CDR1 SGHAT and CDR2 FQNNGV. The CDR3 DNA follows: TGTGCCAGCAGCTCACGAGGTGTTGGCACAGATACGCAGTATTTT. Its protein is CASSSRGVGTDTQYF.

As to this clonotype: A much larger clone lies a single base off, so this may be a read error. The rearrangement links TRBV28 to TRBJ2-1; D gene ambiguous. Germline CDR1 reads MDHEN; CDR2 reads SYDVKM. The CDR3 totals 12 residues. Written as DNA, the CDR3 is TGTGCCAGCAGTTTTAATTACAATGGGCAGTTCTTC. Translated, it gives CASSFNYNGQFF.

CDR3 nucleotides: TGTGCCAGCTCCGCCGACATATCCCAAGAGACCCAGTACTTC. Encoded protein: CASSADISQETQYF. V gene TRBV7-9 combines with J gene TRBJ2-5; D ambiguous. Trimming took 8 bases from V and 1 from J, leaving 14 bases between them. From germline, CDR1 is SEHNR and CDR2 FQNEAQ (reference sequence). The CDR3 runs to 14 residues.

The chain uses TRBV7-9 and TRBJ1-6; weak D call: TRBD1 (6 bases). The CDR3 has 16 residues. V was trimmed by 6 bases and J by 2 bases, leaving 14 bases between them. CDR1 and CDR2 from the germline V gene are SEHNR and FQNEAQ (reference sequence). CDR3 in amino acids: CASRAGDKTYNSPLHF. CDR3 sequence (DNA): TGTGCCAGCAGGGCAGGGGATAAAACCTATAATTCACCCCTCCACTTT.

This chain links TRBV10-3 with TRBJ2-1, with D maybe TRBD1 (6 bases). The last part of the DNA fits TRBJ2-7 better; the J call may be wrong. The CDR3 totals 15 residues. Germline V CDR1 and CDR2: ENHRY, SYGVKD. The CDR3 spells CAINPTGSSYNEQYF. The CDR3 nucleotides read TGTGCCATCAACCCAACAGGGAGCTCCTACAATGAGCAGTACTTC.

This clonotype was observed a few times. The chain combines TRBV7-9 with TRBJ2-5; TRBD2 aligns across 9 bases. The CDR3 sequence is 12 residues long. Germline-derived CDR1 and CDR2 are SEHNR and FQNEAQ (reference sequence). J gave up 13 bases and V 4 bases, and 7 bases lay outside the gene matches. This CDR3 reads CASSSPGLALYF. The DNA for the CDR3 is TGTGCCAGCAGCTCACCGGGACTAGCACTGTACTTC.

This clonotype was counted between two and nine times. The V and J genes are TRBV7-9 and TRBJ2-7, with 8 bases identical to TRBD1. Germline V CDR1 and CDR2: SEHNR, FQNEAQ (reference sequence). The junction had 3 bases not matched to a gene; V was cut back by 3 bases and J by 5 bases. CDR3 length: 13 amino acids. CDR3 region: CASSLMTGDEQYF. The CDR3 bases are TGTGCCAGCAGCTTGATGACAGGGGACGAGCAGTACTTC.

This clonotype showed up just a few times. V usage is TRBV25-1 and J usage is TRBJ2-1, with 10 bases matching TRBD1. With 9 bases clipped from V and 9 bases from J, the junction kept 8 bases outside the gene matches. Germline values: CDR1 MGHDK, CDR2 SYGVNS. This CDR3 has 13 amino acids. The CDR3 DNA sequence: TGTGCCAGTAAAGGACAGGGGGTGGGTGAGCAGTTCTTC. The encoded protein is CASKGQGVGEQFF. The complete variable domain, with remaining parts taken from reference TRBV25-1 and TRBJ2-1, reads EADIYQTPRYLVIGTGKKITLECSQTMGHDKMYWYQQDPGMELHLIHYSYGVNSTEKGDLSSESTVSRIRTEHFPLTLESARPSHTSQYLCASKGQGVGEQFFGPGTRLTVL.

In this sample, this clonotype turned up once. This rearrangement joins TRBV10-3 to TRBJ1-1; D ambiguous. Germline V gene sequence: CDR1 ENHRY, CDR2 SYGVKD. The V and J ends lost 6 bases and 3 bases respectively, with 11 bases between them. The CDR3 is 13 residues long. The CDR3 DNA sequence: TGTGCCATCAGAATTCCCTCCCACACTGAAGCTTTCTTT. It encodes CAIRIPSHTEAFF.

Comments on this clonotype: A much larger clone lies one base from this, so it may be a read error. This chain uses TRBV29-1 with TRBJ2-1; D not certain. This CDR3 has 9 amino acids. Deletions cut 6 bases from V and 12 bases from J, with 9 bases between. The germline V gene has CDR1 SQVTM and CDR2 ANQGSEA. In DNA form, the CDR3 reads TGCAGCGTCGGTAGTGCGCAGTTCTTC. This translates into CSVGSAQFF.

A remark on this clonotype: This may be a read error, as it is one base from a much larger clone. The J gene is TRBJ2-7, the V gene TRBV6-6; 9 nucleotides align to TRBD1. V gave up 8 bases and J gave up 2 bases; unmatched junction bases: 16. The CDR3 runs to 17 residues. Per the germline V gene, CDR1 is MNHNY and CDR2 is SVGAGI (reference sequence). The CDR3 DNA reads TGTGCCAGCTGTTCTTCACCGGGACAGGGTTGGACCTACGAGCAGTACTTC. This gives the protein CASCSSPGQGWTYEQYF.

This clonotype was detected once. V usage is TRBV11-2 and J usage is TRBJ2-5, with 11 bases aligning to TRBD2. The DNA end lines up better with TRBJ2-7; the J call may be wrong. The V gene's germline CDR1 is SGHAT and CDR2 FQNNGV. This CDR3 has 16 residues. CDR3 loop: CASSAGTSGYFYEQYF. The CDR3 coding sequence is TGTGCCAGCAGCGCCGGGACTAGCGGTTATTTCTACGAGCAGTACTTC.

The rearrangement joins TRBV7-2 to TRBJ2-1; TRBD2 matches 13 bases. The CDR3 is 14 residues long. The trim removed 5 bases at V and 15 bases at J, leaving 10 bases unmatched. Germline CDR1 SGHTA, CDR2 FQGNSA. This CDR3 is CASSSAGTSGMRFF. The CDR3 DNA follows: TGTGCCAGCAGCAGCGCCGGGACTAGCGGGATGAGGTTCTTC.